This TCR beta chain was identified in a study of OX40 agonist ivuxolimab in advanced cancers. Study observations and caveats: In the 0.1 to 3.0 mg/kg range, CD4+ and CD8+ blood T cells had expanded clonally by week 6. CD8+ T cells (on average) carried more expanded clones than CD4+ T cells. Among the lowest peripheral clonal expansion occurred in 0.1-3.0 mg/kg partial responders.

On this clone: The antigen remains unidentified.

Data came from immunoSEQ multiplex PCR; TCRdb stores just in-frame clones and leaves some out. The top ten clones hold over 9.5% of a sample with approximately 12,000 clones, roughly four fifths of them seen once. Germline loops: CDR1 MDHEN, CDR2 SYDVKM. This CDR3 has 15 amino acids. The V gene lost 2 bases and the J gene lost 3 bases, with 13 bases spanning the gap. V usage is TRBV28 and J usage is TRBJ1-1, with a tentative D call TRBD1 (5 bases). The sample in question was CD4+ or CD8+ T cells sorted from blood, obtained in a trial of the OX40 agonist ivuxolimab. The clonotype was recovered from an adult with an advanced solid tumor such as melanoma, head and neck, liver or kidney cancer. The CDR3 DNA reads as TGTGCCAGCAGTTTAGGAGGGGAGGGGCACACTGAAGCTTTCTTT. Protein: CASSLGGEGHTEAFF.